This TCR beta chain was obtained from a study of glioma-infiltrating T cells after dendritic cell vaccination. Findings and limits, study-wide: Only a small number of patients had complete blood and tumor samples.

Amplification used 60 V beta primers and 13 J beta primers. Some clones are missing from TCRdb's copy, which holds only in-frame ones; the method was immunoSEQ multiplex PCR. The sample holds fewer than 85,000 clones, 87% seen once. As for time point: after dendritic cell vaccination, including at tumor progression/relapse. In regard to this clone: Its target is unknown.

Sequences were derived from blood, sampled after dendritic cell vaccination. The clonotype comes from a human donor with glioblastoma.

The chain's CDR3 is CASSTGDRGAYEQYF. CDR3 nucleotides: TGTGCCAGTAGTACCGGGGACAGGGGAGCCTACGAGCAGTACTTC. The gene calls are TRBV19 and TRBJ2-7, with 10 bases lining up with TRBD1. V shed 4 bases, J shed 2 bases, and the junction held 5 bases outside the gene matches. Per the germline V gene, CDR1 is LNHDA and CDR2 is SQIVND (reference sequence). The CDR3 is made up of 15 amino acids.